This T cell receptor (beta chain) is drawn from a study of blood T cell repertoires in COVID-19. In the original processing: Amplified reference gene primers provided the basis for estimating nucleated cell counts. Assay used: immunoSEQ multiplex PCR; TCRdb lists only in-frame clones, some missing. D and trimming were read from the DNA, whereas the V and J calls and clone size are those reported in that table. The sample has fewer than 250,000 clones, 80% to 90% seen once. CDR3 length: 11 residues. The junction had 5 bases not matched to a gene; V was cut back by 5 bases and J by 7 bases. Germline V gene sequence: CDR1 GTSNPN, CDR2 SVGIG (reference sequence).

The sequenced sample was peripheral blood. This clonotype was obtained from a man aged 45-65 years with COVID-19, enrolled during active disease. The chain links TRBV30 to TRBJ2-7; 7 positions match TRBD2. CDR3 residues: CAWGRASEQYF. The DNA for the CDR3 is TGTGCCTGGGGGAGGGCGAGTGAGCAGTACTTC.